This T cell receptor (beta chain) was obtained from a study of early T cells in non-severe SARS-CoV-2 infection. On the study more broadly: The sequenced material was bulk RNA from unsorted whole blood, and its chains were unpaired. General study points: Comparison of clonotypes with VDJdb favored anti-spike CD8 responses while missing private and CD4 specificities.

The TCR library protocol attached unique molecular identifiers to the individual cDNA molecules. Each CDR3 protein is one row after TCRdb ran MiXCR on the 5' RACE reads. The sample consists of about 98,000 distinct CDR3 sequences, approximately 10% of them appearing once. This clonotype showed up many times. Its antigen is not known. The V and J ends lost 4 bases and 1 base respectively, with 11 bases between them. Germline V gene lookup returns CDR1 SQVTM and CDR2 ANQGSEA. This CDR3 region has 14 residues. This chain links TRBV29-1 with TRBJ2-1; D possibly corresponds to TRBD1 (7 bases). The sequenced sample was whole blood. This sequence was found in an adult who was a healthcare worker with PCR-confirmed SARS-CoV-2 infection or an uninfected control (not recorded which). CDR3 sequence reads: CSVVRGVSYNEQFF. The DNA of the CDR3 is TGCAGCGTTGTCAGGGGGGTTTCCTACAATGAGCAGTTCTTC.